The rows below give T cell receptor beta chains drawn from one sample of a study of T cell responses to AZD1222 COVID-19 vaccine. Only in-frame clones appear in the TCRdb table, and some are missing; sequencing was by immunoSEQ multiplex PCR. The sample lists about 100,000 clones, 92% seen once, with under 2% in the top ten. Source: peripheral blood, taken on day 0 of AZD1222 vaccination. These receptors were collected from an adult in good health. Each CDR3 is given without its conserved first and last residue. Each record gives: CDR3 protein, J gene, V gene, D gene. D genes are given only for firm matches.

CDR3aa: ASKLAGQINTEAF
j_gene: TRBJ1-1
v_gene: TRBV7-2
d_gene: TRBD1

CDR3aa: ASSSRKSAGTDTQY
j_gene: TRBJ2-3
v_gene: TRBV7-3
d_gene: NA

CDR3aa: ASSFRDSDTRY
j_gene: TRBJ2-7
v_gene: TRBV5-4
d_gene: TRBD1

CDR3aa: AWSHTGTSFFEQY
j_gene: TRBJ2-7
v_gene: TRBV30
d_gene: NA

CDR3aa: ASRAGQGAPDYGYT
j_gene: TRBJ1-2
v_gene: TRBV27
d_gene: TRBD1

CDR3aa: ASSSLTGGSLGVNEQF
j_gene: TRBJ2-1
v_gene: TRBV28
d_gene: TRBD2

CDR3aa: SARRGPLH
j_gene: TRBJ1-6
v_gene: TRBV20-1
d_gene: NA

CDR3aa: ASSLGGSGTPETQY
j_gene: TRBJ2-5
v_gene: TRBV11-2
d_gene: NA

CDR3aa: ASRKRIREFNQPQH
j_gene: TRBJ1-5
v_gene: TRBV28
d_gene: NA

CDR3aa: ASSAGIQETQY
j_gene: TRBJ2-5
v_gene: TRBV9
d_gene: NA

CDR3aa: ASSLSEDWSAAF
j_gene: TRBJ1-1
v_gene: TRBV7-3
d_gene: NA

CDR3aa: ASSSYIGEGLEQF
j_gene: TRBJ2-1
v_gene: TRBV7-6
d_gene: TRBD2

CDR3aa: ASSLGVAQADTQY
j_gene: TRBJ2-3
v_gene: TRBV5-8
d_gene: NA

CDR3aa: ASSLVSRGFEQY
j_gene: TRBJ2-7
v_gene: TRBV7-9
d_gene: NA

CDR3aa: ASSQYNNSYEQY
j_gene: TRBJ2-7
v_gene: TRBV3-1/TRBV3-2
d_gene: NA

CDR3aa: ASSSVASNTGELF
j_gene: TRBJ2-2
v_gene: TRBV18
d_gene: NA